This TCR beta chain was identified during a study of radiotherapy plus CTLA-4 blockade in lung cancer. Germline CDR1 SGHNT, CDR2 YYREEE (reference sequence). The CDR3 sequence is 15 residues long. After removal of 3 bases from V and 4 bases from J, the junction contained 6 bases not matched to a gene. This clone was seen more than once but under ten times. Method: immunoSEQ multiplex PCR; TCRdb's copy keeps in-frame clones and lacks some. Among 77,000 or so clones listed, over 65% were seen once. This sequence originates from a human donor with non-small cell lung cancer whose response to radiotherapy plus ipilimumab could not be evaluated. Source: peripheral blood, taken from a patient treated with radiotherapy plus ipilimumab. The V gene is TRBV5-4, the J gene TRBJ2-3; 9 positions agree with TRBD1. The CDR3 is CASSSKTGGADTQYF. CDR3 DNA: TGTGCCAGCAGCTCTAAGACAGGGGGTGCAGATACGCAGTATTTT.